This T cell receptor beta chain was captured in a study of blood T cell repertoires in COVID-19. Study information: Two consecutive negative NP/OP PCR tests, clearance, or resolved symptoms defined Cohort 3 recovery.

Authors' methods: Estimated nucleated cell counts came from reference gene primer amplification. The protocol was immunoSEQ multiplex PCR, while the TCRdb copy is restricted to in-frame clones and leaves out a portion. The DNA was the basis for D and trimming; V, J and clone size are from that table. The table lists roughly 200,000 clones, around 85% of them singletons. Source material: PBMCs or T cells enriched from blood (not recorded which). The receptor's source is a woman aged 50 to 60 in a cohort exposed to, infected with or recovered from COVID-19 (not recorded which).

The CDR3, as DNA: TGTGCCAGTAGGGGCAGCTCCTATAATTCACCCCTCCACTTT. Translation gives CASRGSSYNSPLHF. V is TRBV7-8 and J is TRBJ1-6; D is perhaps TRBD1 (5 bases). The V and J ends lost 9 bases and 0 bases respectively, with 9 bases between them. Germline V lookup: CDR1 SGHVS, CDR2 FQNEAQ. The CDR3 contains 14 residues.